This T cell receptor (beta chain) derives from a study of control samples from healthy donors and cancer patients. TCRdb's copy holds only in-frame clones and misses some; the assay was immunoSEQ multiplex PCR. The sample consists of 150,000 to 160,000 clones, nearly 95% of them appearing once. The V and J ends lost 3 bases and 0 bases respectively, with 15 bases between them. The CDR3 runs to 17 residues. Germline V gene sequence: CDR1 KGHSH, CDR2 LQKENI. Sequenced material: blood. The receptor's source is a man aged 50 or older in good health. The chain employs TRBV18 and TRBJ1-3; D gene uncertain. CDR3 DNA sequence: TGTGCCAGCTCACCTAACAGCGGATTCACCTCTGGAAACACCATATATTTT. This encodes CASSPNSGFTSGNTIYF.